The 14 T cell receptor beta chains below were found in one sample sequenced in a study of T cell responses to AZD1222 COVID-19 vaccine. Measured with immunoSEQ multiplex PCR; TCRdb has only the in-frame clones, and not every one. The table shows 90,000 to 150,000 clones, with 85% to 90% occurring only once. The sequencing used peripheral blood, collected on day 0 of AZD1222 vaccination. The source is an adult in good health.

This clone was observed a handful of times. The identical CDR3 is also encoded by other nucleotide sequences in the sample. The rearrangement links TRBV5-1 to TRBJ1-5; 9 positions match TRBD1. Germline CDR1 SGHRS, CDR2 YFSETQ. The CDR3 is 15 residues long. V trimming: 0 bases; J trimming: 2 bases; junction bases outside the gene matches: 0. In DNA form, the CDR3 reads TGCGCCAGCAGCTTGGGACAGGGGGGCAATCAGCCCCAGCATTTT. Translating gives CASSLGQGGNQPQHF.

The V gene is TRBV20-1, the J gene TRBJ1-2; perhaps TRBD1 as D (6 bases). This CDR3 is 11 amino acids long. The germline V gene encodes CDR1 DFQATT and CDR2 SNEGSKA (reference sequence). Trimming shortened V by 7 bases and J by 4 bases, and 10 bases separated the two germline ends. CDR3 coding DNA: TGCAGTGGGACCAGGGGCTATGGCTACACCTTC. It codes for CSGTRGYGYTF.

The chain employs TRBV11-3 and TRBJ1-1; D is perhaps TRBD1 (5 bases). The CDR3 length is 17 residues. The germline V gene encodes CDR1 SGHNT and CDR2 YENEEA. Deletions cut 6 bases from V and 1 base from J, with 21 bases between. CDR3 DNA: TGTGCCAGCAGTCCCGAAAACCGTGGCGGACAGAACACTGAAGCTTTCTTT. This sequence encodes CASSPENRGGQNTEAFF.

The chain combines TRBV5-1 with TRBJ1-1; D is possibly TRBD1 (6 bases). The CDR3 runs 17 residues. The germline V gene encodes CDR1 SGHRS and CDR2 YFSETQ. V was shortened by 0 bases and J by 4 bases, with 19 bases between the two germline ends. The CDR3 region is CASSLAFIQGEGTEAFF. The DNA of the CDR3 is TGCGCCAGCAGCTTGGCCTTCATACAGGGCGAGGGCACTGAAGCTTTCTTT.

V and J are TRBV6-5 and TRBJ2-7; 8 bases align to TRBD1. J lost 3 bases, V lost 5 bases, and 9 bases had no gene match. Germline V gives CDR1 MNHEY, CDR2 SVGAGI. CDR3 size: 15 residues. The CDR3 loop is CASSPDRDPLYEQYF. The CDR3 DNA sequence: TGTGCCAGCAGTCCGGACAGGGATCCCCTCTACGAGCAGTACTTC.

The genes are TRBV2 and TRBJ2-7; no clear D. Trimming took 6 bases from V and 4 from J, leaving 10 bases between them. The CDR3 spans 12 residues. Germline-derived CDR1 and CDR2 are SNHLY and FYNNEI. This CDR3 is CASRTGGYEQYF. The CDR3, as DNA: TGTGCCAGCAGGACGGGCGGTTACGAGCAGTACTTC.

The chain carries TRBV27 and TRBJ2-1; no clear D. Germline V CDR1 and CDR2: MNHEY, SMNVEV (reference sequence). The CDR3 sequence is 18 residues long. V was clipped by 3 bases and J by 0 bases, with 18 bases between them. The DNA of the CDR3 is TGTGCCAGCAGTTTCTCAAATCACCCGAGTAACTCCTACAATGAGCAGTTCTTC. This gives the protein CASSFSNHPSNSYNEQFF.

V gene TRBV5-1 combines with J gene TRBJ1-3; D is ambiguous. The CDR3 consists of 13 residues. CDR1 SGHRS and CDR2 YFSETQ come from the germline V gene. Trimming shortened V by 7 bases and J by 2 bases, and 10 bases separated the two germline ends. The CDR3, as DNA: TGCGCCAGCTCCCCGAGTACTGGAAACACCATATATTTT. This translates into CASSPSTGNTIYF.

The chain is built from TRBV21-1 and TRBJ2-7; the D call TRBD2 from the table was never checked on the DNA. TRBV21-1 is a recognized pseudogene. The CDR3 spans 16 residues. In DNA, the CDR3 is TGTGCCAGCAGCAAAGTTTCGAGCGGGTGGTCCTACGAGCAGTACTTC. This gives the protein CASSKVSSGWSYEQYF.

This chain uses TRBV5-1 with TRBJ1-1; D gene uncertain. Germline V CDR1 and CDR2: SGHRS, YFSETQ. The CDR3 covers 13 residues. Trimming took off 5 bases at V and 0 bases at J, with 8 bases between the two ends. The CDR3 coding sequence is TGCGCCAGCAGACCGACCCTGAACACTGAAGCTTTCTTT. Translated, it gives CASRPTLNTEAFF.

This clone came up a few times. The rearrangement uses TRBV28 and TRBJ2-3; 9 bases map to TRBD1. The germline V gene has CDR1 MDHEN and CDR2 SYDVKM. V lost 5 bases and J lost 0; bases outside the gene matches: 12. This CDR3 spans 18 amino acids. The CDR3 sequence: CASSPATGTGPSTDTQYF. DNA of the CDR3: TGTGCCAGCAGTCCGGCGACCGGGACAGGGCCTAGCACAGATACGCAGTATTTT.

This CDR3 is CASTPAGTETQYF. CDR3 nucleotide sequence: TGCGCCAGCACCCCGGCTGGTACGGAGACCCAGTACTTC. The chain is built from TRBV5-1 and TRBJ2-5, with no clear D. This CDR3 is 13 amino acids long. Per the germline V gene, CDR1 is SGHRS and CDR2 is YFSETQ. Deletions cut 6 bases from V and 5 bases from J, with 14 bases between.

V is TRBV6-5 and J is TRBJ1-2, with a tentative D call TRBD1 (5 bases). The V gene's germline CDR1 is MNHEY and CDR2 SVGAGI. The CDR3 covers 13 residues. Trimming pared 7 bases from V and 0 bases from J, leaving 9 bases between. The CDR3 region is CASIGGTNYGYTF. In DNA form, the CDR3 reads TGTGCCAGCATTGGGGGGACTAACTATGGCTACACCTTC.

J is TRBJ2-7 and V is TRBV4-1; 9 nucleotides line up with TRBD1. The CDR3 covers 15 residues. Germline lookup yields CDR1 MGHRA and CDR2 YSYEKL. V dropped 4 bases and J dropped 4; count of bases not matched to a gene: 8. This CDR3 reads CASSPGTGLFYEQYF. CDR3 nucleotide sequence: TGCGCCAGCAGCCCCGGGACAGGGCTATTTTACGAGCAGTACTTC.